The 26 T cell receptor beta chains reported below all come from one sample, sequenced in a study of blood T cells in healthy people across ages. The use of a sample-barcoded 5' primer and a J-beta primer mix characterized a second PCR of about 7 to 12 cycles. TCRdb redid the calling of the 5' RACE reads with MiXCR, one entry per CDR3 protein. In the table there are 540,000 or so distinct CDR3 sequences, about 24% of which are singletons. The same specimen was also included in a second study, on T cells of mothers and their children.

The sequencing sample was made of blood. These receptors came from a boy younger than 18 in good health.

The chain is built from TRBV3-1 and TRBJ2-7; D is possibly TRBD2 (5 bases). CDR3 length: 14 amino acids. V lost 8 bases and J 7 bases, leaving 21 bases between the germline ends. Germline values: CDR1 LGHDT, CDR2 YNNKEL (reference sequence). Here the CDR3 reads CASERTGKLGEQYF. The CDR3 DNA is TGTGCCAGCGAGCGGACCGGGAAGTTGGGGGAGCAGTACTTC.

This clonotype was detected only a few times. The genes are TRBV6-2 or TRBV6-3 and TRBJ2-7, with D unclear. CDR1 is MNHEY, CDR2 SVGEGT, per germline. The CDR3 is made up of 12 amino acids. Trimming took off 6 bases at V and 4 bases at J, with 10 bases between the two ends. CDR3 protein: CASRSSTYEQYF. CDR3 nucleotide sequence: TGTGCCAGCAGGAGCTCGACGTACGAGCAGTACTTC.

This chain joins TRBV7-8 and TRBJ2-5; D might be TRBD1 (5 bases). The end of the DNA fits TRBJ2-7 better, so the J call may be wrong. The germline CDR1 and CDR2 sequences are SGHVS and FQNEAQ. The CDR3 length is 17 residues. The DNA of the CDR3 is TGTGCCAGCAGCTTAGTAGCTTCCGCAGGGTTAGGCCTCGAGCAGTACTTC. Translating it yields CASSLVASAGLGLEQYF.

A few counts support this clonotype. The genes are TRBV27 and TRBJ1-6; D is possibly TRBD1 (6 bases). V was shortened by 5 bases and J by 8 bases, with 16 bases between the two germline ends. Germline CDR1 and CDR2: MNHEY and SMNVEV (reference sequence). The CDR3 loop spans 15 amino acids. The CDR3 here is CASSTRGGGYSPLHF. In DNA, the CDR3 is TGTGCCAGCAGTACCAGGGGCGGCGGTTATTCACCCCTCCACTTT.

This clonotype showed up just once. This chain links TRBV7-2 with TRBJ1-3; 7 bases are a match to TRBD1. The V and J ends lost 1 base and 0 bases, in that order; junction bases with no gene match: 3. From germline, CDR1 is SGHTA and CDR2 FQGNSA. This CDR3 comprises 16 residues. CDR3 protein: CASSLGQGFSGNTIYF. Written as DNA, the CDR3 is TGTGCCAGCAGCTTAGGACAGGGTTTCTCTGGAAACACCATATATTTT.

This clonotype appeared a few times. The gene calls are TRBV5-6 and TRBJ2-1; D remains unclear. The germline V gene has CDR1 SGHDT and CDR2 YYEEEE. This CDR3 spans 14 amino acids. Trimming cost V 1 base and J 0 bases, with 5 bases left between them. Here the CDR3 DNA reads TGTGCCAGCAGCTTGCCCAACTCCTACAATGAGCAGTTCTTC. Protein sequence: CASSLPNSYNEQFF. The variable domain in full, completed from reference TRBV5-6 and TRBJ2-1, reads DAGVTQSPTHLIKTRGQQVTLRCSPKSGHDTVSWYQQALGQGPQFIFQYYEEEERQRGNFPDRFSGHQFPNYSSELNVNALLLGDSALYLCASSLPNSYNEQFFGPGTRLTVL.

The chain has TRBV30 and TRBJ2-3, with D perhaps matching TRBD1 or TRBD2 (6 bases each). The germline V and J ends were trimmed by 0 bases and 0 bases, with 10 bases remaining between them. This CDR3 is built from 15 residues. Germline V gives CDR1 GTSNPN, CDR2 SVGIG (reference sequence). In DNA, the CDR3 is TGTGCCTGGAGTGTCTTAGGGGGGAGCACAGATACGCAGTATTTT. Its translation: CAWSVLGGSTDTQYF.

The J gene is TRBJ2-2, the V gene TRBV4-3, with D perhaps TRBD1 (6 bases). CDR1 is LGHNA, CDR2 YSLEER, per germline. Trimming stripped 6 bases from V and 0 bases from J, with 20 bases between. This CDR3 region has 18 residues. The CDR3 reads CASRAQHREIANTGELFF. As DNA, the CDR3 is TGCGCCAGCAGGGCGCAACACAGGGAGATAGCGAACACCGGGGAGCTGTTTTTT.

A few counts support this clonotype. This chain connects TRBV7-6 to TRBJ1-5, with a weak D call TRBD1 (5 bases). Trimming cost V 4 bases and J 7 bases, with 17 bases left between them. Germline V lookup: CDR1 SGHVS, CDR2 FNYEAQ. This CDR3 has 15 amino acids. CDR3 nucleotide sequence: TGTGCCAGCAGCTCAGCAAGTCGGGGCCTACAGCCCCAGCATTTT. Its protein product is CASSSASRGLQPQHF. Based on the CDR3 plus reference TRBV7-6 and TRBJ1-5, the full variable domain is GAGVSQSPRYKVTKRGQDVALRCDPISGHVSLYWYRQALGQGPEFLTYFNYEAQQDKSGLPNDRFSAERPEGSISTLTIQRTEQRDSAMYRCASSSASRGLQPQHFGDGTRLSIL.

V is TRBV18 and J is TRBJ1-3; D uncertain. CDR3 size: 16 residues. Germline lookup yields CDR1 KGHSH and CDR2 LQKENI. Deletions cut 4 bases from V and 0 bases from J, with 13 bases between. The CDR3 DNA reads TGTGCCAGCTCACTGGCGGCAGGACCCTCTGGAAACACCATATATTTT. Translated: CASSLAAGPSGNTIYF.

This chain connects TRBV5-5 to TRBJ1-4; tentative D call: TRBD1 (5 bases). Trimming took 0 bases from V and 6 from J, leaving 9 bases between them. Germline CDR1 is SGHKS and CDR2 is YYEKEE (reference sequence). CDR3 length equals 14 residues. In DNA, the CDR3 is TGTGCCAGCAGCTTGGAGGGGAAGGATGAAAAACTGTTTTTT. Protein: CASSLEGKDEKLFF.

The chain is built from TRBV28 and TRBJ2-4; no clear D. V was cut by 3 bases and J by 9 bases, with 21 bases left in between. This CDR3 region has 16 residues. Per the germline V gene, CDR1 is MDHEN and CDR2 is SYDVKM. CDR3 nucleotides: TGTGCCAGCAGTTTGGCTAAAGGGTACCTGGTGGGCATTCAGTACTTC. Translation gives CASSLAKGYLVGIQYF.

This clonotype was counted between two and nine times. V usage is TRBV11-2 and J usage is TRBJ2-6, with a tentative D call TRBD2 (7 bases). The germline CDR1 and CDR2 sequences are SGHAT and FQNNGV. The CDR3 length is 18 residues. Trimming cost V 8 bases and J 0 bases, with 20 bases left between them. CDR3: CASRPRFGGPSGANVLTF. The CDR3 nucleotides are TGTGCCAGCCGTCCGCGGTTCGGGGGGCCCTCTGGGGCCAACGTCCTGACTTTC.

This chain joins TRBV7-6 and TRBJ2-2; D is perhaps TRBD1 (6 bases). The CDR3 extends over 14 amino acids. The ends were cut back, 5 bases at V and 4 bases at J, with 11 bases in the middle. Germline loops: CDR1 SGHVS, CDR2 FNYEAQ. CDR3 sequence: CASSIGQITGELFF. CDR3 DNA sequence: TGTGCCAGCAGCATAGGACAGATCACCGGGGAGCTGTTTTTT. Complete variable domain (other parts from reference TRBV7-6 and TRBJ2-2): GAGVSQSPRYKVTKRGQDVALRCDPISGHVSLYWYRQALGQGPEFLTYFNYEAQQDKSGLPNDRFSAERPEGSISTLTIQRTEQRDSAMYRCASSIGQITGELFFGEGSRLTVL.

The chain employs TRBV9 and TRBJ2-1; TRBD1 matches 7 bases. Germline values: CDR1 SGDLS, CDR2 YYNGEE. V lost 4 bases and J lost 4; bases outside the gene matches: 8. CDR3 length equals 15 residues. This chain's CDR3 is CASSLAGTEYNEQFF. As DNA, the CDR3 is TGTGCCAGCAGCTTGGCCGGGACAGAGTACAATGAGCAGTTCTTC.

This clonotype was observed a handful of times. The chain is built from TRBV4-3 and TRBJ1-5; weak D call: TRBD1 (6 bases). Trimming pared 0 bases from V and 9 bases from J, leaving 15 bases between. Germline V gene data show CDR1 as LGHNA and CDR2 as YSLEER. This CDR3 contains 15 residues. This CDR3 is CASSQDFGGPRPQHF. The DNA for the CDR3 is TGCGCCAGCAGCCAAGATTTTGGGGGGCCCCGGCCCCAGCATTTT.

A remark on this clonotype: The conserved phenylalanine or tryptophan is not found at the CDR3 terminus, so this likely reflects a read error. The chain couples TRBV7-3 to TRBJ2-5, with D possibly matching TRBD2 (6 bases). This CDR3 is 15 amino acids long. Germline V gene lookup returns CDR1 SGHTA and CDR2 FQGTGA. Trimming stripped 2 bases from V and 0 bases from J, with 10 bases between. The CDR3 sequence: CASSLGWDYQETQYL. DNA for the CDR3: TGTGCCAGCAGCTTAGGGTGGGACTACCAAGAGACCCAGTACCTT.

In this sample, this clonotype turned up a few times. The rearrangement links TRBV6-1 to TRBJ2-1, with 8 bases identical to TRBD1. Germline loops: CDR1 MNHNS, CDR2 SASEGT. V lost 6 bases to trimming and J lost 2 bases; unmatched junction nucleotides: 3. The CDR3 extends over 14 amino acids. CDR3 in amino acids: CASSHRGTYNEQFF. CDR3 DNA: TGTGCCAGCAGCCACAGGGGGACCTACAATGAGCAGTTCTTC.

The J gene is TRBJ2-1, the V gene TRBV6-2 or TRBV6-3; 11 bases map to TRBD1. Unmatched junction bases numbered 8, after V lost 6 bases and J lost 7 bases. The CDR3 totals 15 residues. Germline lookup yields CDR1 MNHEY and CDR2 SVGEGT. In DNA, the CDR3 is TGTGCCAGCAGCCGCCCAGGACAGGGGGCAAATGAGCAGTTCTTC. Its protein is CASSRPGQGANEQFF.

This clonotype has more than one count but fewer than ten. The chain employs TRBV9 and TRBJ1-3; D gene unclear. CDR3 size: 15 residues. The V end lost 0 bases, the J end lost 0 bases, and 7 bases lay between the germline ends. Germline V gene data show CDR1 as SGDLS and CDR2 as YYNGEE. In nucleotides, the CDR3 is TGTGCCAGCAGCGTAGTGTGGGGCTCTGGAAACACCATATATTTT. It specifies CASSVVWGSGNTIYF.

This clonotype was picked up a small number of times. This chain uses TRBV20-1 with TRBJ2-3; possibly TRBD1 or TRBD2 for D (5 bases each). This CDR3 region has 15 residues. Germline V gene sequence: CDR1 DFQATT, CDR2 SNEGSKA (reference sequence). The germline V and J ends were trimmed by 5 bases and 2 bases, with 17 bases remaining between them. CDR3 DNA sequence: TGCAGTGCTGAGGGGCCCGCGGCCTCCACAGATACGCAGTATTTT. It specifies CSAEGPAASTDTQYF.

This clonotype was recorded only once. This sequence joins TRBV7-6 and TRBJ2-1, with TRBD2 matching 14 bases. CDR3 length: 20 amino acids. Germline values: CDR1 SGHVS, CDR2 FNYEAQ. V was clipped by 6 bases and J by 0 bases; unmatched bases: 13. The CDR3 here is CASSSYTGLAGVSSYNEQFF. CDR3 bases: TGTGCCAGCAGTTCTTACACGGGACTAGCGGGGGTTAGCTCCTACAATGAGCAGTTCTTC.

This clonotype was counted only a few times. The gene calls are TRBV29-1 and TRBJ2-1; D is tentatively TRBD1 or TRBD2 (6 bases each). V was cut by 1 base and J by 11 bases, with 12 bases left in between. This CDR3 has 12 amino acids. The germline gives CDR1 SQVTM, CDR2 ANQGSEA. The CDR3 sequence is CSVEVPGGQQFF. The CDR3 DNA reads as TGCAGCGTTGAAGTCCCTGGGGGGCAGCAGTTCTTC.

The chain couples TRBV7-9 to TRBJ2-5; D is ambiguous. The assigned J gene may be wrong: the sequence end matches TRBJ2-1 better. The CDR3 runs 12 residues. From germline, CDR1 is SEHNR and CDR2 FQNEAQ (reference sequence). The CDR3 DNA is TGTGCCAGCAGCTTTTCGGAGCATGAGCAGTTCTTC. Its translation is CASSFSEHEQFF.

This chain links TRBV29-1 with TRBJ1-5, with 7 bases that match TRBD1. This CDR3 spans 16 amino acids. CDR1 is SQVTM, CDR2 ANQGSEA, per germline. The V gene end was trimmed by 8 bases and the J gene end by 2 bases; junction bases not matched to a gene: 15. CDR3 loop: CSHFPETGQGNQPQHF. The CDR3 DNA reads TGCAGCCACTTTCCGGAGACAGGGCAAGGCAATCAGCCCCAGCATTTT.

In this sample, this clonotype turned up a few times. This sequence joins TRBV12-3 or TRBV12-4 and TRBJ1-4; tentative D call: TRBD1 (5 bases). V dropped 6 bases and J dropped 8 bases, with 13 bases sitting between them. The CDR3 has 13 amino acids. CDR3 nucleotide sequence: TGTGCCAGCAGCCCCGCATGGGGGGAAAAACTGTTTTTT. Encoded protein: CASSPAWGEKLFF.